This TCR beta chain was sequenced during a study of OX40 agonist ivuxolimab in advanced cancers. The protocol was immunoSEQ multiplex PCR, while the TCRdb copy is restricted to in-frame clones and leaves out a portion. Altogether 15,000 to 20,000 clones are present, about 80% being singletons, with the ten largest covering about 12%. CDR1 SNHLY and CDR2 FYNNEI come from the germline V gene. V was pared by 7 bases and J by 3 bases, with 10 bases between. The CDR3 has 13 amino acids. The gene calls are TRBV2 and TRBJ1-5; D is perhaps TRBD1 (5 bases). The clonotype originates from an adult with an advanced solid tumor such as melanoma, head and neck, liver or kidney cancer. The sample consisted of CD4+ or CD8+ T cells sorted from blood, taken in a trial of the OX40 agonist ivuxolimab. CDR3 loop: CASNGHFNQPQHF. CDR3 DNA: TGTGCCAGCAACGGACACTTCAATCAGCCCCAGCATTTT.